This T cell receptor (beta chain) was sequenced during a study of lung T cells in sarcoidosis with Löfgren's syndrome. Study-level information: Löfgren's syndrome patients were the main repertoire analysis focus.

In its sample, this clonotype was seen many times. TCRdb reanalysed the reads using MiXCR and keeps one entry per CDR3 protein. Counted here are some 18,000 distinct CDR3 sequences, about 20% occurring once; the ten biggest clones make up about 4%. The germline gives CDR1 KGHSH, CDR2 LQKENI. V was clipped by 6 bases and J by 2 bases, with 14 bases between them. There are 15 residues in the CDR3. The rearrangement links TRBV18 to TRBJ2-1; D is ambiguous. Sequenced: CD4+ T cells from PBMCs. The sequence was obtained from a human donor with sarcoidosis (Löfgren's syndrome or another form), or a control subject (not recorded which). As DNA, the CDR3 is TGTGCCAGCTCGGACGTAGGGATACCCTACAATGAGCAGTTCTTC. Translated: CASSDVGIPYNEQFF.